This TCR beta chain was sequenced during a study of blood T cell repertoires in COVID-19. On the study more broadly: COVID-19 samples, acute and convalescent, were from the United States, Italy and Spain. Sources were T cells, B-cell-depleted T cells, or PBMCs; the material itself was cDNA or gDNA.

As processed by the authors: Reference gene primers were amplified, and this amplification served to estimate nucleated cell counts. Only in-frame clones appear in the TCRdb table, and some are missing; sequencing was by immunoSEQ multiplex PCR. V, J and clone size were drawn from that table, and D and trimming were deduced from the DNA. Seen here are some 250,000 clones, 81% observed once, and the top ten hold about 2.9%. The ends were cut back, 8 bases at V and 4 bases at J, with 11 bases in the middle. This CDR3 is built from 12 residues. The V gene's germline CDR1 is MDHEN and CDR2 SYDVKM. The TCR sequence derives from a woman aged 60-75 years with active or convalescent COVID-19. V is TRBV28 and J is TRBJ1-2, with D unresolved. Sequences were obtained from peripheral blood. The CDR3 DNA is TGTGCCAGCGAAGAGGGCGGCTATGGCTACACCTTC. Its translation: CASEEGGYGYTF.